What follows is one TCR beta chain and its context. No antigen is known for it. Unique molecular identifiers were built into the TCR beta cDNA libraries. TCRdb re-called the PCR reads through MiXCR, storing one row per CDR3 protein. The sample carries approximately 570,000 distinct CDR3 sequences, roughly 46% recorded once. This sample is drawn from a study of post-analysis software for immune sequencing data. Study conclusions and caveats: Comparison with controls showed significantly lower normalized Chao1 diversity in multiple sclerosis patients. The F measure placed samples prepared in the same batch into strongly shared clusters. Patients had higher frequencies than controls of about five TRBV segments, including TRBV5-6, TRBV5-1 and TRBV20-1.

The ends were cut back, 3 bases at V and 1 base at J, with 12 bases in the middle. Per germline, CDR1 DFQATT and CDR2 SNEGSKA (reference sequence). This CDR3 has 14 residues. The TCR originated in a girl between 10 and 17 years old with multiple sclerosis. The sequencing sample was made of blood. J is TRBJ2-5 and V is TRBV20-1; D uncertain. In nucleotides, the CDR3 is TGCAGTGCTAGGGCTGGCAGTTCCCAAGAGACCCAGTACTTC. Translated: CSARAGSSQETQYF.